These T cell receptor beta chains were read from a single sample in a study of blood T cell repertoires in COVID-19. Assay used: immunoSEQ multiplex PCR; TCRdb lists only in-frame clones, some missing. The sample includes 350,000 to 500,000 clones, roughly 90% of them seen just once. The sample comprised peripheral blood. The receptors originated from a man younger than 35 with COVID-19, enrolled during active disease. Each CDR3 is given with its conserved first and last residue.

len	j_gene	v_gene	CDR3aa
15	TRBJ1-1	TRBV19	CASSITGAMNTEAFF
14	TRBJ2-7	TRBV5-1	CASSPTSGRYEQYF
14	TRBJ2-3	TRBV6-5	CATNRDFRTDTQYF
13	TRBJ1-2	TRBV15	CATSRGQIDGYTF
14	TRBJ2-3	TRBV9	CASSVRTSTDTQYF
15	TRBJ2-3	TRBV20-1	CSASSLAGRTDTQYF
16	TRBJ1-4	TRBV27	CASSLAWGGVSEKLFF
13	TRBJ2-5	TRBV20-1	CSASPMGAETQYF
13	TRBJ1-1	TRBV3-1/TRBV3-2	CASSPTQDTEAFF
16	TRBJ2-5	TRBV5-1	CASSTGTSGVQETQYF
15	TRBJ2-5	TRBV7-8	CASSSVRGSQETQYF
13	TRBJ1-2	TRBV11-2	CASSPQGIGGYTF
12	TRBJ2-7	TRBV5-4	CASSLPTGEQYF
16	TRBJ1-1	TRBV27	CASSSLLGQGWTEAFF
15	TRBJ2-3	TRBV5-4	CASSSGAGSTDTQYF
16	TRBJ2-1	TRBV2	CASRKMTSGGMDEQFF
14	TRBJ1-1	TRBV6-1	CASSEGFQGSEAFF